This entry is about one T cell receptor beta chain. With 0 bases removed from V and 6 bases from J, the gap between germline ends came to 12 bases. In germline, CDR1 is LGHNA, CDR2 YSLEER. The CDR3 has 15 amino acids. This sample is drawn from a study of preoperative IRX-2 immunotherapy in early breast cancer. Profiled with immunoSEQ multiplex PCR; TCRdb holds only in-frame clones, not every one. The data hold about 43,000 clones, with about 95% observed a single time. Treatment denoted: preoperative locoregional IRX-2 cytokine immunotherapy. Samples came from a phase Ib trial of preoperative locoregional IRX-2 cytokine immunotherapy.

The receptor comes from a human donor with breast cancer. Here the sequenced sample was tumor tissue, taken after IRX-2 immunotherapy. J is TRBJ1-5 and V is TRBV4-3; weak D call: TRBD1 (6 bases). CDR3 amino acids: CASSQEGGAGQPQHF. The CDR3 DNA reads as TGCGCCAGCAGCCAAGAGGGGGGGGCAGGTCAGCCCCAGCATTTT.